Below are 13 T cell receptor beta chains sequenced from a single sample in a study of liver allograft versus peripheral blood T cells. Study in general: Blood and transplanted-liver T cell receptor repertoires from recipients were compared.

TCRdb re-analysed the reads in MiXCR, keeping a single row per CDR3 protein. The table has over 7,500 distinct CDR3 sequences, about 20% seen once. These receptor sequences come from a human patient who had a liver transplant. The graft donor may have given rise to some T cells.

The gene calls are TRBV28 and TRBJ1-2; the D is unclear. Trimming shortened V by 4 bases and J by 1 base, and 16 bases separated the two germline ends. This CDR3 comprises 16 residues. Germline V gene lookup returns CDR1 MDHEN and CDR2 SYDVKM. CDR3 sequence (DNA): TGTGCCAGCAGTTCCCTGGGGAGCAGCGTTAACTATGGCTACACCTTC. This encodes CASSSLGSSVNYGYTF.

This clonotype was recorded many times. The V gene is TRBV6-5, the J gene TRBJ1-4, with a possible D match to TRBD1 (5 bases). V lost 4 bases and J lost 2, with 5 bases in between. Germline V gene sequence: CDR1 MNHEY, CDR2 SVGAGI. The CDR3 is 13 amino acids. CDR3 in amino acids: CASSSGTNEKLFF. The CDR3 DNA is TGTGCCAGCAGTTCAGGGACTAATGAAAAACTGTTTTTT.

This clonotype was counted only a few times. The rearrangement uses TRBV9 and TRBJ2-1; 13 bases line up with TRBD2. There are 16 residues in the CDR3. V gave up 0 bases and J gave up 6 bases; unmatched junction bases: 3. The germline gives CDR1 SGDLS, CDR2 YYNGEE. CDR3 sequence: CASSVVGTSGVNEQFF. In nucleotides, the CDR3 is TGTGCCAGCAGCGTAGTTGGGACTAGCGGGGTCAATGAGCAGTTCTTC.

This clonotype was counted only a few times. The CDR3 protein is CASSSVGEGPSWGYTF. DNA for the CDR3: TGTGCCAGCAGTTCAGTAGGTGAGGGGCCCAGCTGGGGCTACACCTTC. V and J are TRBV28 and TRBJ1-2; D is possibly TRBD1 (5 bases). V lost 4 bases to trimming and J lost 8 bases, with 23 bases between them. The CDR3 is 16 residues long. CDR1 is MDHEN, CDR2 SYDVKM, per germline.

A note on this clonotype: A read error may explain this, as a much larger clone is one base away. The chain combines TRBV6-5 with TRBJ2-7; 11 bases line up with TRBD2. The end of the DNA is better explained by TRBJ2-1, so the J call may be wrong. This CDR3 has 16 residues. Germline V gives CDR1 MNHEY, CDR2 SVGAGI. CDR3 coding DNA: TGTACCAGCTCCCCCCCACTAGCGGGGGTCGGCGATGAGCAGTTCTTC. It specifies CTSSPPLAGVGDEQFF.

This clonotype was picked up a small number of times. This rearrangement joins TRBV19 to TRBJ1-5; no firm D call. Germline CDR1 is LNHDA and CDR2 is SQIVND (reference sequence). This CDR3 has 15 amino acids. Trimming took 5 bases from V and 4 from J, leaving 15 bases between them. For the CDR3, the DNA is TGTGCCAGTAGTCCCGGGCCTATGGCGAATCAGCCCCAGCATTTT. Protein: CASSPGPMANQPQHF.

This clonotype was recorded many times. The chain combines TRBV15 with TRBJ2-7, with 9 positions matching TRBD1. This CDR3 comprises 16 residues. Germline V gives CDR1 LNHNV, CDR2 YYDKDF (reference sequence). V was pared by 0 bases and J by 0 bases, with 3 bases of the junction left unmatched. CDR3 nucleotides: TGTGCCACCAGCAGAGATGGGACAGGGAGCTCCTACGAGCAGTACTTC. This translates into CATSRDGTGSSYEQYF.

This chain connects TRBV29-1 to TRBJ2-5, with 12 bases that match TRBD1. The germline V gene has CDR1 SQVTM and CDR2 ANQGSEA. The V gene end was trimmed by 6 bases and the J gene end by 5 bases; junction bases not matched to a gene: 13. This CDR3 has 16 residues. Here the CDR3 reads CSVRGTGGFRGETQYF. CDR3 bases: TGCAGCGTGCGTGGGACAGGGGGCTTTCGGGGGGAGACCCAGTACTTC.

A remark on this clonotype: Just one base apart from a much larger clone, this may be a read error. The chain employs TRBV5-4 and TRBJ2-2; 7 bases line up with TRBD1. This CDR3 is 16 amino acids long. Germline lookup yields CDR1 SGHNT and CDR2 YYREEE (reference sequence). For the CDR3, the DNA is TGTGCCAGCAGCTTGCCGACAGGGACCAACAGCGGGGAGCTGTTTTTT. Encoded protein: CASSLPTGTNSGELFF.

By its share, this clonotype is medium-sized. The J gene is TRBJ1-4, the V gene TRBV6-1, with TRBD1 identical over 8 bases. Germline V gene data show CDR1 as MNHNS and CDR2 as SASEGT. The V and J ends lost 5 bases and 0 bases, in that order; junction bases with no gene match: 5. CDR3 length: 16 amino acids. The CDR3 here is CASSRTGLTTNEKLFF. In DNA, the CDR3 is TGTGCCAGCAGTAGGACAGGGCTCACAACTAATGAAAAACTGTTTTTT.

This clonotype appeared a few times. The chain joins TRBV19 to TRBJ1-1; D remains unclear. CDR1 and CDR2 (germline): LNHDA, SQIVND (reference sequence). CDR3 length: 10 amino acids. V was cut by 10 bases and J by 7 bases, with 10 bases left in between. CDR3 protein: CAIGQYEAFF. The CDR3 DNA reads as TGTGCCATCGGCCAGTATGAAGCTTTCTTT. The full variable domain, with the rest looked up from reference TRBV19 and TRBJ1-1, is DGGITQSPKYLFRKEGQNVTLSCEQNLNHDAMYWYRQDPGQGLRLIYYSQIVNDFQKGDIAEGYSVSREKKESFPLTVTSAQKNPTAFYLCAIGQYEAFFGQGTRLTVV.

In this sample, this clonotype turned up a few times. This sequence joins TRBV27 and TRBJ1-5, with D unresolved. This CDR3 spans 12 amino acids. The germline V gene encodes CDR1 MNHEY and CDR2 SMNVEV (reference sequence). V was shortened by 1 base and J by 6 bases, with 4 bases between the two germline ends. Here the CDR3 reads CASSLWGQPQHF. The CDR3 nucleotides read TGTGCCAGCAGTTTATGGGGTCAGCCCCAGCATTTT.

This clonotype was detected a few times. The chain joins TRBV6-1 to TRBJ1-5, with TRBD1 identical over 7 bases. CDR1 is MNHNS, CDR2 SASEGT, per germline. J was trimmed by 7 bases and V by 7 bases; bases with no gene match: 28. The CDR3 is made up of 20 amino acids. The CDR3 reads CASIPTLGQVSGRGTQPQHF. DNA of the CDR3: TGTGCCAGCATCCCTACCTTAGGACAGGTCTCGGGTCGAGGGACCCAGCCCCAGCATTTT.